A single sample is the source of the 22 T cell receptor beta chains below, sequenced in a study of T cell repertoires in cytomegalovirus infection. MiXCR was run by TCRdb on the reads, yielding one entry per CDR3 protein. The data contain approximately 910,000 distinct CDR3 sequences, under 40% of them singletons. No antigens are known for them. The specimen comprised cultured CD8+ T cells from PBMCs, sampled from culture after CMV antigen stimulation. The origin of the receptors is a human donor in good health (CMV status not recorded). Some clones in this sample may be carry-over from other donors' samples.

This clonotype was detected only a few times. J is TRBJ2-1 and V is TRBV7-3; D unresolved. The CDR3 sequence is 12 residues long. V dropped 4 bases and J dropped 10 bases, with 11 bases sitting between them. Germline CDR1 SGHTA, CDR2 FQGTGA. For the CDR3, the DNA is TGTGCCAGCAGCTCCCAGGCGCACGAGCAGTTCTTC. Protein: CASSSQAHEQFF.

Turning to this clonotype: The CDR3 does not end in the conserved phenylalanine or tryptophan, so this is likely a read error. The chain has TRBV28 and TRBJ2-7; D might be TRBD2 (6 bases). CDR3 length: 15 amino acids. Germline values: CDR1 MDHEN, CDR2 SYDVKM. Trimming shortened V by 5 bases and J by 0 bases, and 14 bases separated the two germline ends. The CDR3 sequence is CASSLRGASSYEQYD. The CDR3 DNA sequence: TGTGCCAGCAGTCTCCGCGGGGCGAGCTCCTACGAGCAGTACGAC.

The J gene is TRBJ2-2, the V gene TRBV12-3 or TRBV12-4; the D is unclear. The CDR3 is 13 amino acids. V was trimmed by 5 bases and J by 9 bases, leaving 13 bases between them. Written as DNA, the CDR3 is TGTGCCAGCAGTGGCCGGACCACTTGGGAGCTGTTTTTT. Translation: CASSGRTTWELFF.

This clonotype has ten or more counts. V is TRBV11-2 and J is TRBJ1-1, with 10 bases aligning to TRBD1. J lost 10 bases, V lost 6 bases, and 14 bases had no gene match. Germline V gene sequence: CDR1 SGHAT, CDR2 FQNNGV. This CDR3 is built from 15 residues. This CDR3 reads CASRNDPGQGIAAFF. In nucleotides, the CDR3 is TGTGCCAGCAGAAACGATCCGGGACAGGGGATAGCAGCTTTCTTT.

The table lists this clonotype with a few counts. The gene calls are TRBV2 and TRBJ1-1; D might be TRBD1 (5 bases). Germline CDR1 SNHLY, CDR2 FYNNEI. Deletions cut 7 bases from V and 5 bases from J, with 11 bases between. The CDR3 has 12 amino acids. CDR3 DNA sequence: TGTGCCAGCATGTGGGGGGGAACTGAAGCTTTCTTT. It is translated as CASMWGGTEAFF.

V gene TRBV7-3 combines with J gene TRBJ1-2; TRBD1 matches 12 bases. The CDR3 is 14 residues long. Per germline, CDR1 SGHTA and CDR2 FQGTGA. V lost 3 bases and J lost 7; bases outside the gene matches: 3. The chain's CDR3 is CASSLGTGGSGYTF. The CDR3 DNA sequence: TGTGCCAGCAGCTTGGGGACAGGGGGCAGTGGCTACACCTTC.

This clonotype was detected only a few times. The V call is TRBV6-6, the J call TRBJ1-5; 10 bases fit TRBD1. The trim removed 5 bases at V and 5 bases at J, leaving 6 bases unmatched. This CDR3 has 15 residues. Germline V gives CDR1 MNHNY, CDR2 SVGAGI (reference sequence). CDR3 nucleotide sequence: TGTGCCAGCAGTCCGATGACAGGGGGCGATCAGCCCCAGCATTTT. Translated: CASSPMTGGDQPQHF.

The chain employs TRBV7-9 and TRBJ2-5; D might be TRBD1 or TRBD2, each matching 5 bases. Per the germline V gene, CDR1 is SEHNR and CDR2 is FQNEAQ (reference sequence). V was shortened by 3 bases and J by 6 bases, with 14 bases between the two germline ends. CDR3 length: 14 residues. The chain's CDR3 is CASSFRDHGKTQYF. The CDR3 DNA sequence: TGTGCCAGCAGCTTCCGGGACCACGGGAAGACCCAGTACTTC.

The CDR3 loop is CASSFFSGDYNEQFF. In nucleotides, the CDR3 is TGTGCCAGCAGCTTTTTTAGCGGGGACTACAATGAGCAGTTCTTC. The V and J genes are TRBV7-2 and TRBJ2-1; 8 bases fit TRBD2. The CDR3 spans 15 residues. Germline V gene lookup returns CDR1 SGHTA and CDR2 FQGNSA. Trimming took 3 bases from V and 3 from J; bases not matched to a gene: 4. Based on the CDR3 plus reference TRBV7-2 and TRBJ2-1, the full variable domain is GAGVSQSPSNKVTEKGKDVELRCDPISGHTALYWYRQSLGQGLEFLIYFQGNSAPDKSGLPSDRFSAERTGGSVSTLTIQRTQQEDSAVYLCASSFFSGDYNEQFFGPGTRLTVL.

The rearrangement uses TRBV19 and TRBJ1-5, with 8 bases that match TRBD1. V gave up 7 bases and J gave up 5 bases; unmatched junction bases: 7. Germline V gene data show CDR1 as LNHDA and CDR2 as SQIVND (reference sequence). The CDR3 is 14 residues long. Here the CDR3 DNA reads TGTGCCAGTAATCCGGACAGGGCTCATCAGCCCCAGCATTTT. Translation: CASNPDRAHQPQHF. Filled out from reference TRBV19 and TRBJ1-5, the complete variable domain reads DGGITQSPKYLFRKEGQNVTLSCEQNLNHDAMYWYRQDPGQGLRLIYYSQIVNDFQKGDIAEGYSVSREKKESFPLTVTSAQKNPTAFYLCASNPDRAHQPQHFGDGTRLSIL.

This clonotype occurred many times. V usage is TRBV6-1 and J usage is TRBJ1-1; no clear D. Trimming left V 6 bases short and J 3 bases short, with 17 bases between. The CDR3 loop spans 15 amino acids. CDR1 MNHNS and CDR2 SASEGT come from the germline V gene. The CDR3 DNA sequence: TGTGCCAGCAGATTGGCTTTTGGTACGGACACTGAAGCTTTCTTT. This sequence encodes CASRLAFGTDTEAFF.

This clonotype was seen only a few times. V and J are TRBV7-9 and TRBJ1-5, with 7 positions matching TRBD1. There are 16 residues in the CDR3. CDR1 and CDR2 (germline): SEHNR, FQNEAQ (reference sequence). V gave up 0 bases and J gave up 4 bases; unmatched junction bases: 6. For the CDR3, the DNA is TGTGCCAGCAGCTTAGCTGGGGGACAGTATAATCAGCCCCAGCATTTT. It is translated as CASSLAGGQYNQPQHF. Full variable domain (missing parts from reference TRBV7-9 and TRBJ1-5): DTGVSQNPRHKITKRGQNVTFRCDPISEHNRLYWYRQTLGQGPEFLTYFQNEAQLEKSRLLSDRFSAERPKGSFSTLEIQRTEQGDSAMYLCASSLAGGQYNQPQHFGDGTRLSIL.

This clonotype has at least ten counts. The V call is TRBV12-3 or TRBV12-4, the J call TRBJ2-1; 7 positions agree with TRBD2. The CDR3 consists of 16 residues. V lost 3 bases, J lost 7 bases, and 12 bases stayed unmatched. CDR3 sequence reads: CASSFSAGVTLNEQFF. DNA of the CDR3: TGTGCCAGCAGTTTTAGTGCGGGAGTCACGTTGAATGAGCAGTTCTTC.

With regard to this clonotype: This clone may be a read error of a much larger clone one base away. Because it lacks the conserved phenylalanine or tryptophan at the end, this CDR3 is likely a read error. This chain uses TRBV7-6 with TRBJ2-1, with 7 bases fitting TRBD1. The CDR3 covers 16 residues. Trimming took 1 base from V and 6 from J; bases not matched to a gene: 9. Looked up from germline, CDR1 is SGHVS and CDR2 is FNYEAQ. CDR3 nucleotide sequence: TGTGCCAGCAGCTTAGACGTAGGGGGCGCGAGCAATGAGCAGTTCTCC. Its protein is CASSLDVGGASNEQFS.

In this sample, this clonotype turned up a few times. The chain couples TRBV12-3 or TRBV12-4 to TRBJ1-3; possibly TRBD1 for D (5 bases). With 10 bases removed from V and 7 bases from J, the gap between germline ends came to 20 bases. The CDR3 sequence is 14 residues long. CDR3 sequence reads: CATSSVGGRNTIYF. CDR3 nucleotide sequence: TGTGCCACATCTTCCGTCGGGGGGAGGAACACCATATATTTT.

The rearrangement joins TRBV7-9 to TRBJ1-3; D is uncertain. The ends were cut back, 1 base at V and 7 bases at J, with 11 bases in the middle. Germline loops: CDR1 SEHNR, CDR2 FQNEAQ (reference sequence). This CDR3 contains 14 residues. CDR3 residues: CASSLGDVPNTIYF. In DNA, the CDR3 is TGTGCCAGCAGCTTAGGGGATGTGCCGAACACCATATATTTT.

The V call is TRBV25-1, the J call TRBJ1-4; D is undetermined. V lost 4 bases and J lost 8, with 17 bases in between. From germline, CDR1 is MGHDK and CDR2 SYGVNS. The CDR3 is 15 amino acids. This chain's CDR3 is CASSAWTAGGEKLFF. Here the CDR3 DNA reads TGTGCCAGCAGTGCCTGGACCGCCGGAGGGGAAAAACTGTTTTTT.

In this sample, this clonotype turned up a few times. The chain has TRBV7-9 and TRBJ2-1, with 9 bases that match TRBD2. Germline CDR1 is SEHNR and CDR2 is FQNEAQ (reference sequence). CDR3 length: 15 residues. V lost 5 bases and J lost 3; bases outside the gene matches: 5. The CDR3 protein is CASSQGLADYNEQFF. The CDR3 bases are TGTGCCAGCAGCCAGGGACTAGCAGACTACAATGAGCAGTTCTTC.

The CDR3 region is CASSLGQGDGDGQPQHF. The CDR3 DNA is TGTGCCAGCAGCTTAGGGCAGGGGGATGGGGATGGTCAGCCCCAGCATTTT. The chain combines TRBV7-9 with TRBJ1-5; TRBD1 agrees at 7 bases. CDR1 and CDR2 from the germline V gene are SEHNR and FQNEAQ (reference sequence). CDR3 length: 17 residues. V shed 1 base and J 6 bases; nucleotides not matched to a gene: 12.

The rearrangement joins TRBV7-3 to TRBJ1-2; no firm D call. V was pared by 3 bases and J by 8 bases, with 10 bases between. The CDR3 is 12 residues long. Germline V CDR1 and CDR2: SGHTA, FQGTGA. The CDR3 sequence is CASSLDGLGYTF. CDR3 in DNA: TGTGCCAGCAGCTTGGACGGCCTGGGCTACACCTTC. Full variable domain (missing parts from reference TRBV7-3 and TRBJ1-2): GAGVSQTPSNKVTEKGKYVELRCDPISGHTALYWYRQSLGQGPEFLIYFQGTGAADDSGLPNDRFFAVRPEGSVSTLKIQRTERGDSAVYLCASSLDGLGYTFGSGTRLTVV.

The rearrangement uses TRBV2 and TRBJ2-7; 7 bases align to TRBD2. The germline CDR1 and CDR2 sequences are SNHLY and FYNNEI. Trimming took 1 base from V and 0 from J; bases not matched to a gene: 3. The CDR3 contains 15 residues. CDR3 in DNA: TGTGCCAGCAGTGAAGGGCTAGCGGCCTCCTACGAGCAGTACGTC. It yields the protein CASSEGLAASYEQYV.

The chain is built from TRBV12-3 or TRBV12-4 and TRBJ2-7; D remains unclear. V gave up 3 bases and J gave up 3 bases, with 9 bases separating them. The CDR3 consists of 13 residues. This CDR3 reads CASSFNRVYEQYF. For the CDR3, the DNA is TGTGCCAGCAGTTTCAATAGGGTCTACGAGCAGTACTTC.